Sequencing of this T cell receptor beta chain was carried out in a study of shared clonotypes between healthy human individuals. Every subset had its genomic DNA shared out evenly among several immunoSEQ plates. This table comes from immunoSEQ multiplex PCR, and its TCRdb copy is limited to in-frame clones, with some not included. Here the sample spans under 1,900,000 clones, less than 99% being singletons. Trimming shortened V by 2 bases and J by 8 bases, and 8 bases separated the two germline ends. Germline V lookup: CDR1 SGHDT, CDR2 YYEEEE. This CDR3 comprises 12 residues. This TCR was sampled from a man younger than 45 in good health. V and J are TRBV5-6 and TRBJ2-1; D remains ambiguous. Material: naive CD4+ T cells sorted from blood. This sample's subset: CD45RA+ positively selected. For the CDR3, the DNA is TGTGCCAGCAGCTTCAGCAGTTATGAGCAGTTCTTC. This sequence encodes CASSFSSYEQFF. The variable domain in full, completed from reference TRBV5-6 and TRBJ2-1, reads DAGVTQSPTHLIKTRGQQVTLRCSPKSGHDTVSWYQQALGQGPQFIFQYYEEEERQRGNFPDRFSGHQFPNYSSELNVNALLLGDSALYLCASSFSSYEQFFGPGTRLTVL.